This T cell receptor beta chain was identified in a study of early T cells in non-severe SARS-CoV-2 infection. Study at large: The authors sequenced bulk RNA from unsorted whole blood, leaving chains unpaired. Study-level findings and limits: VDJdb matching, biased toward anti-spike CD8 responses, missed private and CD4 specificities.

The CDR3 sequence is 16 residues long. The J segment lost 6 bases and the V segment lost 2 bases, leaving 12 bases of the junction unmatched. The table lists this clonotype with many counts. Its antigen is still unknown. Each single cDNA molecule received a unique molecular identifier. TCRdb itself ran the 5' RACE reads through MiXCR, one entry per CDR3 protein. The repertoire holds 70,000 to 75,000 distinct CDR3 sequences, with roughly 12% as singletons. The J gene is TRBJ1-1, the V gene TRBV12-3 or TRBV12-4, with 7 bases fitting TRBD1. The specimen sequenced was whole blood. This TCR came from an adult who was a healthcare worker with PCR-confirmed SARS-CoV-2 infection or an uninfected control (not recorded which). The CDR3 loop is CASSLSETGRRSEAFF. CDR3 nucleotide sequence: TGTGCCAGCAGTTTATCGGAGACAGGGAGGAGGTCTGAAGCTTTCTTT.